The rows below give T cell receptor beta chains drawn from one sample of a study of shared clonotypes between healthy human individuals. Clones were sequenced by immunoSEQ multiplex PCR, and TCRdb holds only the in-frame ones, with some missing. The data show roughly 700,000 clones, 74% seen once. The sequencing sample was made of memory CD4+ T cells sorted from blood. These receptors originate from a woman in her thirties in good health. CDR3s include the opening cysteine and the closing phenylalanine or tryptophan. The order of the fields is V gene, clone size, D gene, J gene, CDR3 protein, CDR3 DNA. D genes are given only for firm matches. Size tells how often a clone was seen (once, few, many) or the class of an expanded clone, and some rows leave it out.

v_gene: TRBV7-9
abundance: -
d_gene: -
j_gene: TRBJ2-2
CDR3aa: CASQGLANTGELFF
CDR3nt: TGTGCCAGCCAGGGTCTCGCGAACACCGGGGAGCTGTTTTTT

v_gene: TRBV10-3
abundance: -
d_gene: TRBD1
j_gene: TRBJ1-1
CDR3aa: CAIRSDRGRGTEAFF
CDR3nt: TGTGCCATCAGATCGGACAGGGGAAGAGGCACTGAAGCTTTCTTT

v_gene: TRBV6-6
abundance: -
d_gene: -
j_gene: TRBJ2-1
CDR3aa: CASSYRLNEQFF
CDR3nt: TGTGCCAGCAGTTACAGGTTGAATGAGCAGTTCTTC

v_gene: TRBV28
abundance: few
d_gene: TRBD2
j_gene: TRBJ2-7
CDR3aa: CASRTSGSAYEQYF
CDR3nt: TGTGCCAGCAGGACTAGCGGGAGCGCCTACGAGCAGTACTTC

v_gene: TRBV27
abundance: -
d_gene: -
j_gene: TRBJ1-1
CDR3aa: CASGGSWADTEAFF
CDR3nt: TGTGCCAGCGGCGGCTCATGGGCTGACACTGAAGCTTTCTTT

v_gene: TRBV28
abundance: -
d_gene: TRBD1
j_gene: TRBJ2-1
CDR3aa: CASSLPPGGNNEQFF
CDR3nt: TGTGCCAGCAGTTTACCCCCAGGGGGAAACAATGAGCAGTTCTTC

v_gene: TRBV11-2
abundance: -
d_gene: TRBD2
j_gene: TRBJ2-3
CDR3aa: CASSQGLAGVGTDTQYF
CDR3nt: TGTGCCAGCAGCCAAGGACTAGCGGGAGTGGGGACAGATACGCAGTATTTT

v_gene: TRBV2
abundance: -
d_gene: -
j_gene: TRBJ1-4
CDR3aa: CASSGGRAGEKLFF
CDR3nt: TGTGCCAGCAGTGGTGGCAGGGCAGGTGAAAAACTGTTTTTT

v_gene: TRBV6-5
abundance: -
d_gene: -
j_gene: TRBJ1-1
CDR3aa: CASSGRSLTNTEAFF
CDR3nt: TGTGCCAGCAGCGGACGTTCATTGACGAACACTGAAGCTTTCTTT

v_gene: TRBV19
abundance: -
d_gene: -
j_gene: TRBJ2-2
CDR3aa: CASSRATGSIGELFF
CDR3nt: TGTGCCAGTAGTAGGGCTACCGGGAGCATCGGGGAGCTGTTTTTT

v_gene: TRBV19
abundance: -
d_gene: -
j_gene: TRBJ1-1
CDR3aa: CATRGQMNTEAFF
CDR3nt: TGTGCCACCCGAGGCCAAATGAACACTGAAGCTTTCTTT

v_gene: TRBV2
abundance: -
d_gene: -
j_gene: TRBJ1-1
CDR3aa: CASEYSLANTEAFF
CDR3nt: TGTGCCAGCGAGTACAGCCTAGCGAACACTGAAGCTTTCTTT

v_gene: TRBV11-3
abundance: -
d_gene: -
j_gene: TRBJ2-1
CDR3aa: CASGRGDSYNEQFF
CDR3nt: TGTGCCAGCGGTCGGGGTGACTCCTACAATGAGCAGTTCTTC

v_gene: TRBV7-3
abundance: -
d_gene: TRBD2
j_gene: TRBJ2-1
CDR3aa: CASSPIASGSRGEQFF
CDR3nt: TGTGCCAGCAGCCCAATAGCTAGCGGGAGCCGGGGTGAGCAGTTCTTC

v_gene: TRBV27
abundance: -
d_gene: -
j_gene: TRBJ2-7
CDR3aa: CASSFSTGIEQYF
CDR3nt: TGTGCCAGCAGTTTCTCGACTGGCATCGAGCAGTACTTC

v_gene: TRBV19
abundance: -
d_gene: TRBD1
j_gene: TRBJ2-1
CDR3aa: CASTIGTGGIYEQFF
CDR3nt: TGTGCCAGTACAATAGGGACAGGGGGCATTTATGAGCAGTTCTTC

v_gene: TRBV5-1
abundance: -
d_gene: -
j_gene: TRBJ1-5
CDR3aa: CASSFKGDQPQHF
CDR3nt: TGCGCCAGCAGCTTCAAGGGGGATCAGCCCCAGCATTTT

v_gene: TRBV27
abundance: -
d_gene: -
j_gene: TRBJ2-1
CDR3aa: CASSLISGGIGYNEQFF
CDR3nt: TGTGCCAGCAGTTTAATTTCTGGGGGGATCGGCTACAATGAGCAGTTCTTC

v_gene: TRBV4-1
abundance: -
d_gene: -
j_gene: TRBJ2-5
CDR3aa: CASSQGTSQETQYF
CDR3nt: TGCGCCAGCAGCCAAGGGACCTCCCAAGAGACCCAGTACTTC

v_gene: TRBV18
abundance: -
d_gene: TRBD1
j_gene: TRBJ2-7
CDR3aa: CASSPDRGDYEQYF
CDR3nt: TGTGCCAGCTCTCCGGACAGGGGAGACTACGAGCAGTACTTC

v_gene: TRBV19
abundance: -
d_gene: -
j_gene: TRBJ1-1
CDR3aa: CAEGERGEAFF
CDR3nt: TGTGCCGAAGGGGAGCGGGGTGAAGCTTTCTTT

v_gene: TRBV28
abundance: -
d_gene: TRBD1
j_gene: TRBJ1-2
CDR3aa: CASRRTGVNYGYTF
CDR3nt: TGTGCCAGCAGGAGGACAGGGGTTAACTATGGCTACACCTTC

v_gene: TRBV5-1
abundance: once
d_gene: TRBD1
j_gene: TRBJ2-4
CDR3aa: CASSAGTEENIQYF
CDR3nt: TGCGCCAGCAGCGCCGGGACAGAAGAAAACATTCAGTACTTC

v_gene: TRBV28
abundance: -
d_gene: TRBD2
j_gene: TRBJ2-1
CDR3aa: CASSTPGLAGGPDEQFF
CDR3nt: TGTGCCAGCAGTACACCGGGACTAGCGGGAGGGCCTGATGAGCAGTTCTTC

v_gene: TRBV6-1
abundance: many
d_gene: -
j_gene: TRBJ1-5
CDR3aa: CASSHMTGGLQPQHF
CDR3nt: TGTGCCAGCAGTCATATGACAGGTGGCCTTCAGCCCCAGCATTTT

v_gene: TRBV19
abundance: once
d_gene: -
j_gene: TRBJ2-5
CDR3aa: CASSIAGYEETQYF
CDR3nt: TGTGCCAGTAGTATAGCAGGGTATGAAGAAACCCAGTACTTC

v_gene: TRBV27
abundance: -
d_gene: TRBD1
j_gene: TRBJ1-5
CDR3aa: CASSTYDRGGRIQPQHF
CDR3nt: TGTGCCAGCAGTACCTATGACAGGGGCGGTCGGATTCAGCCCCAGCATTTT

v_gene: TRBV28
abundance: -
d_gene: -
j_gene: TRBJ1-4
CDR3aa: CASTRAAEKLFF
CDR3nt: TGTGCCAGCACTCGGGCAGCTGAAAAACTGTTTTTT

v_gene: TRBV21-1
abundance: -
d_gene: -
j_gene: TRBJ2-7
CDR3aa: CASSKDPGLAVEVGYEQYF
CDR3nt: TGTGCCAGCAGCAAGGACCCGGGACTAGCGGTTGAGGTGGGCTACGAGCAGTACTTC

v_gene: TRBV5-4
abundance: -
d_gene: TRBD2
j_gene: TRBJ2-1
CDR3aa: CASSLTLAGGEQFF
CDR3nt: TGTGCCAGCAGCTTGACCCTAGCGGGGGGTGAGCAGTTCTTC

v_gene: TRBV6-1
abundance: few
d_gene: TRBD2
j_gene: TRBJ2-7
CDR3aa: CASRGTSGSYEQYF
CDR3nt: TGTGCCAGCAGGGGGACTAGCGGGAGCTACGAGCAGTACTTC

v_gene: TRBV7-6
abundance: -
d_gene: TRBD2
j_gene: TRBJ2-3
CDR3aa: CASSLVAGGGDTQYF
CDR3nt: TGTGCCAGCAGCTTAGTAGCGGGAGGGGGAGATACGCAGTATTTT

v_gene: TRBV6-5
abundance: few
d_gene: -
j_gene: TRBJ1-3
CDR3aa: CASSYTIQGPGNTIYF
CDR3nt: TGTGCCAGCAGTTACACGATTCAGGGTCCGGGAAACACCATATATTTT

v_gene: TRBV6-6
abundance: -
d_gene: -
j_gene: TRBJ1-4
CDR3aa: CATRRAVGEKLFF
CDR3nt: TGTGCCACTAGGCGCGCCGTAGGTGAAAAACTGTTTTTT

v_gene: TRBV4-1
abundance: few
d_gene: -
j_gene: TRBJ2-5
CDR3aa: CASSQEGGGGLPSETQYF
CDR3nt: TGCGCCAGCAGCCAAGAGGGTGGCGGCGGTCTTCCTTCGGAGACCCAGTACTTC

v_gene: TRBV18
abundance: -
d_gene: -
j_gene: TRBJ1-2
CDR3aa: CASSPTVERGYTF
CDR3nt: TGTGCCAGCTCACCAACCGTGGAGCGCGGCTACACCTTC

v_gene: TRBV27
abundance: few
d_gene: TRBD1
j_gene: TRBJ2-7
CDR3aa: CASRADRGRTGFYEQYF
CDR3nt: TGTGCCAGCAGGGCGGACAGGGGGCGGACGGGATTCTACGAGCAGTACTTC

v_gene: TRBV5-6
abundance: -
d_gene: TRBD1
j_gene: TRBJ1-1
CDR3aa: CASSRQGVAFF
CDR3nt: TGTGCCAGCAGCCGACAGGGTGTTGCTTTCTTT

v_gene: TRBV30
abundance: -
d_gene: TRBD2
j_gene: TRBJ2-1
CDR3aa: CAWSVKYATSGPYNEQFF
CDR3nt: TGTGCCTGGAGTGTGAAATATGCGACTAGCGGGCCCTACAATGAGCAGTTCTTC

v_gene: TRBV11-2
abundance: -
d_gene: -
j_gene: TRBJ1-2
CDR3aa: CASSPQRDYGYTF
CDR3nt: TGTGCCAGCAGCCCTCAGAGGGACTATGGCTACACCTTC

v_gene: TRBV5-1
abundance: -
d_gene: TRBD2
j_gene: TRBJ2-1
CDR3aa: CASSLDFSGRGYNEQFF
CDR3nt: TGCGCCAGCAGCTTGGATTTCAGCGGGAGGGGATACAATGAGCAGTTCTTC

v_gene: TRBV29-1
abundance: -
d_gene: -
j_gene: TRBJ1-1
CDR3aa: CSAEGTANTEAFF
CDR3nt: TGCAGCGCCGAGGGTACAGCGAACACTGAAGCTTTCTTT

v_gene: TRBV6-5
abundance: -
d_gene: -
j_gene: TRBJ1-5
CDR3aa: CASSYSQGSQPQHF
CDR3nt: TGTGCCAGCAGTTATTCCCAGGGTAGTCAGCCCCAGCATTTT

v_gene: TRBV11-2
abundance: -
d_gene: TRBD2
j_gene: TRBJ2-4
CDR3aa: CASRGRLAVKNIQYF
CDR3nt: TGTGCCAGCAGAGGCAGGCTAGCGGTCAAAAACATTCAGTACTTC

v_gene: TRBV6-6
abundance: -
d_gene: -
j_gene: TRBJ2-3
CDR3aa: CASSYGHRGTDTQYF
CDR3nt: TGTGCCAGCAGTTACGGTCACCGAGGCACAGATACGCAGTATTTT

v_gene: TRBV7-2
abundance: -
d_gene: -
j_gene: TRBJ1-5
CDR3aa: CASSPWTDFSNQPQHF
CDR3nt: TGTGCCAGCAGCCCCTGGACAGACTTTAGCAATCAGCCCCAGCATTTT

v_gene: TRBV28
abundance: -
d_gene: -
j_gene: TRBJ2-2
CDR3aa: CASNSPGSGPGELFF
CDR3nt: TGTGCCAGCAACTCCCCGGGGTCGGGGCCCGGGGAGCTGTTTTTT

v_gene: TRBV7-2
abundance: -
d_gene: -
j_gene: TRBJ2-7
CDR3aa: CASSSYLSTYEQYF
CDR3nt: TGTGCCAGCAGCTCTTACCTCTCGACCTACGAGCAGTACTTC

v_gene: TRBV28
abundance: -
d_gene: -
j_gene: TRBJ1-2
CDR3aa: CASSLQGYGYTF
CDR3nt: TGTGCCAGCAGTCTGCAGGGCTATGGCTACACCTTC

v_gene: TRBV6-1
abundance: -
d_gene: -
j_gene: TRBJ1-3
CDR3aa: CASRRSEPGDTIYF
CDR3nt: TGTGCCAGCAGGAGGTCAGAACCTGGGGACACCATATATTTT

v_gene: TRBV7-9
abundance: -
d_gene: TRBD2
j_gene: TRBJ2-1
CDR3aa: CASSLTSGGYNEQFF
CDR3nt: TGTGCCAGCAGCCTAACTAGCGGGGGTTACAATGAGCAGTTCTTC

v_gene: TRBV25-1
abundance: -
d_gene: -
j_gene: TRBJ2-2
CDR3aa: CASSEVNTGELFF
CDR3nt: TGTGCCAGCAGCGAAGTAAACACCGGGGAGCTGTTTTTT

v_gene: TRBV18
abundance: -
d_gene: TRBD1
j_gene: TRBJ2-5
CDR3aa: CASSRDRGPTETQYF
CDR3nt: TGTGCCAGCTCACGTGACAGGGGGCCCACGGAGACCCAGTACTTC

v_gene: TRBV5-1
abundance: once
d_gene: TRBD1
j_gene: TRBJ1-3
CDR3aa: CASSFSTGEVNTIYF
CDR3nt: TGCGCCAGCAGCTTCTCGACAGGGGAGGTCAACACCATATATTTT

v_gene: TRBV14
abundance: -
d_gene: -
j_gene: TRBJ2-7
CDR3aa: CASSQYAGAYEQYF
CDR3nt: TGTGCCAGCAGCCAATATGCGGGCGCCTACGAGCAGTACTTC

v_gene: TRBV7-6
abundance: -
d_gene: TRBD2
j_gene: TRBJ2-2
CDR3aa: CATLAGGRGSGELFF
CDR3nt: TGTGCCACTCTAGCGGGAGGGCGCGGGTCCGGGGAGCTGTTTTTT

v_gene: TRBV4-1
abundance: -
d_gene: TRBD2
j_gene: TRBJ2-5
CDR3aa: CASSQQLAGARETQYF
CDR3nt: TGCGCCAGCAGCCAACAACTAGCGGGAGCACGGGAGACCCAGTACTTC

v_gene: TRBV14
abundance: -
d_gene: -
j_gene: TRBJ1-2
CDR3aa: CASSQGGVYGYTF
CDR3nt: TGTGCCAGCAGCCAAGGAGGGGTCTATGGCTACACCTTC